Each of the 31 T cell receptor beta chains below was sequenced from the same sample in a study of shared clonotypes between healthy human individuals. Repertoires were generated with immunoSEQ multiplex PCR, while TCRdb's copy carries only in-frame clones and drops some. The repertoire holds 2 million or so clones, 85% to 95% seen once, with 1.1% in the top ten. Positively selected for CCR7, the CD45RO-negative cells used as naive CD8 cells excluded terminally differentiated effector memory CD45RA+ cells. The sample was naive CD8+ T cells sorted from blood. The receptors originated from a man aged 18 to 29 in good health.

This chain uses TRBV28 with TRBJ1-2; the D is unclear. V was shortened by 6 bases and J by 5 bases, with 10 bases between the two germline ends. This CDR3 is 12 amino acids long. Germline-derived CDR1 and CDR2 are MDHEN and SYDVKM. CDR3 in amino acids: CASRTIKYGYTF. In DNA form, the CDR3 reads TGTGCCAGCAGGACAATTAAATATGGCTACACCTTC.

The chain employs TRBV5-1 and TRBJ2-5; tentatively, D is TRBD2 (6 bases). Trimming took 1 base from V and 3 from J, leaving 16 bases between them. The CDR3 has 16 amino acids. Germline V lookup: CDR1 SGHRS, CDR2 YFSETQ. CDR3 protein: CASSLKVAEVEETQYF. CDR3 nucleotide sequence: TGCGCCAGCAGCTTGAAGGTAGCGGAGGTGGAAGAGACCCAGTACTTC.

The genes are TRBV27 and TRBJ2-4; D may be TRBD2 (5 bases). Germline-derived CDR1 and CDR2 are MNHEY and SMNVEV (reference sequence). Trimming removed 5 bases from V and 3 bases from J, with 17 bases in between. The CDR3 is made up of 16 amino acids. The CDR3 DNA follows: TGTGCCAGCAGTCCAGGACGGGGATCGGGCAAAAACATTCAGTACTTC. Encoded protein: CASSPGRGSGKNIQYF.

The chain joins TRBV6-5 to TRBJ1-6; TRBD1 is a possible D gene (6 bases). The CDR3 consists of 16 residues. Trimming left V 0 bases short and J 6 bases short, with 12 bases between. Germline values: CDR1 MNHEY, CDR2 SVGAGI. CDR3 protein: CASSYSWDTINSPLHF. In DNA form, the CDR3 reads TGTGCCAGCAGTTACTCATGGGACACAATTAATTCACCCCTCCACTTT.

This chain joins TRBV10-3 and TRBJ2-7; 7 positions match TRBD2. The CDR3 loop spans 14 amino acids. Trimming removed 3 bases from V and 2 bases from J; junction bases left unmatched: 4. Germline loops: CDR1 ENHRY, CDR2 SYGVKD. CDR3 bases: TGTGCCATCAGTGAAACGAGCGGGGCCTACGAGCAGTACTTC. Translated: CAISETSGAYEQYF.

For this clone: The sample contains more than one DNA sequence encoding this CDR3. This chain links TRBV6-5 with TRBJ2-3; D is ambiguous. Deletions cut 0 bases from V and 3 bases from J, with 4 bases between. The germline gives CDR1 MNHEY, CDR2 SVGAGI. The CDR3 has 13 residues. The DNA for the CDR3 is TGTGCCAGCAGTTACTCGGAAACAGATACGCAGTATTTT. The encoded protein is CASSYSETDTQYF.

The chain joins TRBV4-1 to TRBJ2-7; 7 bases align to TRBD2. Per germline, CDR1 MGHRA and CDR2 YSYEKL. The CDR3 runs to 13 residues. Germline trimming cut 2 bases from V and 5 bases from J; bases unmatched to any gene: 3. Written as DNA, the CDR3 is TGCGCCAGCAGCCAAAGGCTAGCGGACGAGCAGTACTTC. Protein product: CASSQRLADEQYF.

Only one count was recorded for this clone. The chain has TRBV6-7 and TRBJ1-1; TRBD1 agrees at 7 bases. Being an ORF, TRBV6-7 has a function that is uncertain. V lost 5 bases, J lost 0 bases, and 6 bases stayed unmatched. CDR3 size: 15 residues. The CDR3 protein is CASSRRTGLNTEAFF. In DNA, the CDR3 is TGTGCCAGCAGTAGACGGACAGGATTGAACACTGAAGCTTTCTTT.

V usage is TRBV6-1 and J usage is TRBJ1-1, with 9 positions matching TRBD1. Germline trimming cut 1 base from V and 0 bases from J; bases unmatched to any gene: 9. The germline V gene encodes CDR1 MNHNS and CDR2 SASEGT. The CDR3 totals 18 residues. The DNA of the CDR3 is TGTGCCAGCAGTGAAGATCTGCTGGACAGGGGCATGAACACTGAAGCTTTCTTT. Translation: CASSEDLLDRGMNTEAFF.

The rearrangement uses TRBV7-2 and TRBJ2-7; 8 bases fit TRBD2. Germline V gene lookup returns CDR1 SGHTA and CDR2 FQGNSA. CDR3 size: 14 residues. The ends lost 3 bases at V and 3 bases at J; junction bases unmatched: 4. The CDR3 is CASSFASGYYEQYF. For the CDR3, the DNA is TGTGCCAGCAGCTTTGCTAGCGGGTACTACGAGCAGTACTTC.

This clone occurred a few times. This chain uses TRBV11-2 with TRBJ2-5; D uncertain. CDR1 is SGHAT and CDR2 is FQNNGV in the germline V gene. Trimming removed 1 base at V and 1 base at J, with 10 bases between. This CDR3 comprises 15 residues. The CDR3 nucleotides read TGTGCCAGCAGCTTAGTCGGCAGTACCCAAGAGACCCAGTACTTC. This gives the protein CASSLVGSTQETQYF.

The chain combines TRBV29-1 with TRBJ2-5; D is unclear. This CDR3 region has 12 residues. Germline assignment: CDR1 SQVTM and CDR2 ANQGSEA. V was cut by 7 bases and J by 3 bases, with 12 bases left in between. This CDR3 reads CSALDWEETQYF. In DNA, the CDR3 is TGCAGCGCCCTAGACTGGGAAGAGACCCAGTACTTC.

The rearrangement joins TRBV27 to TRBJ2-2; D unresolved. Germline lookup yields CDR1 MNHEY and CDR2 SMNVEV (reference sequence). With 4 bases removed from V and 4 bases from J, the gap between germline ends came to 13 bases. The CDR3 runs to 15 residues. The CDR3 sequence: CASSSLPESTGELFF. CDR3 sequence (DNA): TGTGCCAGCAGTTCGCTCCCCGAGAGCACCGGGGAGCTGTTTTTT.

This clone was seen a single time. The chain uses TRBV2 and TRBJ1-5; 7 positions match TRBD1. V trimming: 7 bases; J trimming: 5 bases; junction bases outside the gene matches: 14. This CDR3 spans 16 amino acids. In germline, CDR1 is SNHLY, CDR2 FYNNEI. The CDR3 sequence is CASTGTDREGDQPQHF. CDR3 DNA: TGTGCCAGCACCGGCACAGACAGGGAGGGGGATCAGCCCCAGCATTTT.

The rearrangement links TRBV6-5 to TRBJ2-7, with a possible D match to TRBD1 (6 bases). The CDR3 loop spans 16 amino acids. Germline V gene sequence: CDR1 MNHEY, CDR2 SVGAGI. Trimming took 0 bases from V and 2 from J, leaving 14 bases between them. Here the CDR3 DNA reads TGTGCCAGCAGTTACTCGACAGGACAGAGTACCTACGAGCAGTACTTC. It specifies CASSYSTGQSTYEQYF.

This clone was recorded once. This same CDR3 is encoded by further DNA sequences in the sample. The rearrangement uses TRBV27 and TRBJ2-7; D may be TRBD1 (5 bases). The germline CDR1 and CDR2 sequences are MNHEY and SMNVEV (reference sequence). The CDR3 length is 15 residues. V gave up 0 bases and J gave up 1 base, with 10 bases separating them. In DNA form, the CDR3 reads TGTGCCAGCAGTTTATCAGCAGGGTTATCCTACGAGCAGTACTTC. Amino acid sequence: CASSLSAGLSYEQYF.

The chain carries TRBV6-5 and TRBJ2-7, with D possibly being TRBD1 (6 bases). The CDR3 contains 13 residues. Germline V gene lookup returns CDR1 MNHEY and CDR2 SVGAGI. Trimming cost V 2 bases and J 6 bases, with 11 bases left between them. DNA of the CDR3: TGTGCCAGCAGTTACGCCACAGGGCTCGAGCAGTACTTC. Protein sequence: CASSYATGLEQYF.

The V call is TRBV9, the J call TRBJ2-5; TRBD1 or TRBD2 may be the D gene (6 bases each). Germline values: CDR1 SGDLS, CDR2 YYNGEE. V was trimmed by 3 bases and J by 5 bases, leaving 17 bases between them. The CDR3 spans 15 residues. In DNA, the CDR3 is TGTGCCAGCAGCGGCTCGGGGGCCACGGGGGAGACCCAGTACTTC. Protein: CASSGSGATGETQYF.

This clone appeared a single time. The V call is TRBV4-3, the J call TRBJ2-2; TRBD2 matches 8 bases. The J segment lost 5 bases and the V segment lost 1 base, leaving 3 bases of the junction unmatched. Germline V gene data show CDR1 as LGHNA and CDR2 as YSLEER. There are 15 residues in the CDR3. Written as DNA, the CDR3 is TGCGCCAGCAGCCAAGTCGCGGGAGGTACCGGGGAGCTGTTTTTT. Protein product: CASSQVAGGTGELFF.

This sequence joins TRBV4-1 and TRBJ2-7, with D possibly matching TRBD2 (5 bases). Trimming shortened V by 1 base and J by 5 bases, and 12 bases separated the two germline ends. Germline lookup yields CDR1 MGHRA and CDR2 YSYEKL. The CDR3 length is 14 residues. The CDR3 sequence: CASSQAVRGDEQYF. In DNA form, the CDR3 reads TGCGCCAGCAGCCAAGCGGTCCGGGGAGACGAGCAGTACTTC.

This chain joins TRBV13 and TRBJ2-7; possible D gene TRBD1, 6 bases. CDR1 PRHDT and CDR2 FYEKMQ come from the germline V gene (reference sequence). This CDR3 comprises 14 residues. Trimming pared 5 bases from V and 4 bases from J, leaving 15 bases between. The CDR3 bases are TGTGCCAGCAGCGGAACAGGGTCCCGGTACGAGCAGTACTTC. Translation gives CASSGTGSRYEQYF.

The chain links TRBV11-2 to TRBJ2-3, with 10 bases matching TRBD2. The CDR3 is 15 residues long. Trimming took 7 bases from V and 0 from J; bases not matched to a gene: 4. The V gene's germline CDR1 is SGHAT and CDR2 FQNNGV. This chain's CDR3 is CASTLLAGSTDTQYF. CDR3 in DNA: TGTGCCAGCACCCTACTAGCGGGGAGCACAGATACGCAGTATTTT.

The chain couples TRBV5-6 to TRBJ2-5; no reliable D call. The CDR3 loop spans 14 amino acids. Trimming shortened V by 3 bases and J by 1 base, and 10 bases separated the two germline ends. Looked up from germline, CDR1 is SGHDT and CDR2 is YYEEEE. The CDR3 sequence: CASSSSVLQETQYF. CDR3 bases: TGTGCCAGCAGCTCGTCGGTACTCCAAGAGACCCAGTACTTC.

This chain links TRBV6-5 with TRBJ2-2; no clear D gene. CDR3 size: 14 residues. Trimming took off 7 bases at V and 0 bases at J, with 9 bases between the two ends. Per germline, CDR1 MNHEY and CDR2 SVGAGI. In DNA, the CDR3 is TGTGCCAGCAAGAACTATGCGAACACCGGGGAGCTGTTTTTT. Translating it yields CASKNYANTGELFF.

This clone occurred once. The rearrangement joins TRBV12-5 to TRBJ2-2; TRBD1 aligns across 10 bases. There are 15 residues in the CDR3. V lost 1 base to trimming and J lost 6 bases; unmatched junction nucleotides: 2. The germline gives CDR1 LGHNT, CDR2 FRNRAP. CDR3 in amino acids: CASGLGQGAAGELFF. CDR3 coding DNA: TGTGCTAGTGGTTTGGGACAGGGGGCGGCCGGGGAGCTGTTTTTT. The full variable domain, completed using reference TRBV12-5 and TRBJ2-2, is DARVTQTPRHKVTEMGQEVTMRCQPILGHNTVFWYRQTMMQGLELLAYFRNRAPLDDSGMPKDRFSAEMPDATLATLKIQPSEPRDSAVYFCASGLGQGAAGELFFGEGSRLTVL.

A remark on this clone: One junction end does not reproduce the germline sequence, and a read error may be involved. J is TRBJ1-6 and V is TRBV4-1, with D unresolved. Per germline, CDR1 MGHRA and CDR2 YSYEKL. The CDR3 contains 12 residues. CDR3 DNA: TGCGCCAGCAGCTCCTTTAATTCACCCCTCCACTTT. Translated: CASSSFNSPLHF.

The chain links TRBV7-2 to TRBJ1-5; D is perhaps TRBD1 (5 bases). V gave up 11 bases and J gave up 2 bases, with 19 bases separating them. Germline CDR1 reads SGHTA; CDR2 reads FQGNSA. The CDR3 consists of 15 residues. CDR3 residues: CAARRSGAGNQPQHF. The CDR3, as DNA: TGTGCCGCAAGGAGGAGTGGGGCGGGCAATCAGCCCCAGCATTTT.

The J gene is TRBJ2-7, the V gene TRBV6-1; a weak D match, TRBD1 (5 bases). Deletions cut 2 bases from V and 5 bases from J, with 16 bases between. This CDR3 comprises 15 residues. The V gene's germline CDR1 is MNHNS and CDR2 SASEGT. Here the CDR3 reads CASSEFWAGLDEQYF. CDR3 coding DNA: TGTGCCAGCAGTGAATTCTGGGCAGGGTTGGACGAGCAGTACTTC.

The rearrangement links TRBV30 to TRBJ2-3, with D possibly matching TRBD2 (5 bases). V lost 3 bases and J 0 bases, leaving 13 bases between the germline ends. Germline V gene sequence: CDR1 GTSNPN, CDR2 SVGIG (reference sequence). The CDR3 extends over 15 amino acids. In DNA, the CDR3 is TGTGCCTGGAGAGCTAGCTTTTCTAGCACAGATACGCAGTATTTT. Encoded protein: CAWRASFSSTDTQYF.

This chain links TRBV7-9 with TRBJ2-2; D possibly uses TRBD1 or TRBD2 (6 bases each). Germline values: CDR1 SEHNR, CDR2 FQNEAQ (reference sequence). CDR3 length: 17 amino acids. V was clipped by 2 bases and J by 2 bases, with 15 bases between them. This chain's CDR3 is CASSLLGGTPNTGELFF. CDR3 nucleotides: TGTGCCAGCAGCTTACTCGGCGGGACACCAAACACCGGGGAGCTGTTTTTT.

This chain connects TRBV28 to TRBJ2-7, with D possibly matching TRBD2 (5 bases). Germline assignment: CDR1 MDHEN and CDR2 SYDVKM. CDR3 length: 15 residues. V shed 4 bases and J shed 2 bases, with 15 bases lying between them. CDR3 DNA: TGTGCCAGCAGTTCCTACCGAGGGTGGGCCTACGAGCAGTACTTC. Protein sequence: CASSSYRGWAYEQYF.